These T cell receptor beta chains were read from a single sample in a study of T-cell memory formation after mild COVID-19. Via MiXCR, TCRdb re-called the 5' RACE reads, giving one row per CDR3 protein. In the table there are about 540,000 distinct CDR3 sequences, around 21% of which are singletons. Sequences were obtained from PBMCs or a T cell subset sorted from them (not recorded which). The receptors originated from an adult woman who had mild COVID-19 (a few samples of this study predate the infection). Cell type and time point are not known. CDR3s leave out the opening cysteine and the closing phenylalanine or tryptophan.

v_call cdr3_aa
TRBV6-5 ASSHGRFYEQY
TRBV29-1 SVDPVGTQY
TRBV12-3/TRBV12-4 ASRPLAGGNYEQY
TRBV24-1 ATSDLPATGGPYQETQY
TRBV3-1 ASSQERTLYNEQF
TRBV29-1 SVFPAGVDTLY
TRBV7-9 ASKTPGQGKWNEQF
TRBV7-9 ASSLRDVWDIQY
TRBV7-6 ASSPGPLGPQH
TRBV12-3/TRBV12-4 ASRSNEKLF
TRBV5-1 ASSLRMTGELF
TRBV6-6 ASSSGQPSTDTQY
TRBV7-9 ASSLAIPSGSWATNEKLF
TRBV5-1 ASSLEPVKEKLF
TRBV29-1 SVEHIAGGTGELF
TRBV5-4 ASSLGHNEQF
TRBV3-1 ASRDTGVRDGYT
TRBV7-9 ASSRNGGNQPQH
TRBV7-9 ASSADRVNYEQY
TRBV5-1 ASSAVTGAATEAF
TRBV15 ATSRDKGLSGELF
TRBV18 ASSPPLHTEAF
TRBV5-1 ASSLIPPGDTGELF
TRBV11-2 ASTLPWTSTGELF
TRBV7-3 ASSHPRGVLILTQY
TRBV12-3/TRBV12-4 ASGQGKTVNTEAF
TRBV6-1 ASSAPWNTEAF
TRBV20-1 SAPRGATDTQY
TRBV24-1 ATSDHGTASYYGYT
TRBV4-3 ASSQDWLAEETQY
TRBV6-2/TRBV6-3 ASTSAGAITDTQY
TRBV6-5 ASKSGTDTQY
TRBV6-5 ASSYGVPPETQY
TRBV30 ACSEGDTTGELF
TRBV12-3/TRBV12-4 ASTTLRQGNSPLH
TRBV4-3 ASSQGRLGQGQETQY
TRBV6-5 ASTKIRGSNTEAF
TRBV7-9 ATNLSGDYEQY
TRBV4-1 ASSQEQGNEQF
TRBV6-2/TRBV6-3 ASTLRRGDTEAF
TRBV7-7 ASSPRGGPQETQY
TRBV7-6 ASSLGIRGHSYEQY
TRBV13 ASSHPGQGDYGYT
TRBV3-1 ASSQGVKDTQY
TRBV18 ASSPALGISSYEQY
TRBV20-1 SARLLGGTDTQY
TRBV9 ASSPLGGGASANTGELF
TRBV6-5 ASSYSSLATGNTIY
TRBV5-1 ASSLTPGEAF
TRBV6-4 ASSDSSVTYNEQF
TRBV25-1 ASSEYTVRYPPNEQF
TRBV5-6 ASSIYTEAF
TRBV12-3/TRBV12-4 ASSPPDRGGYT
TRBV12-3/TRBV12-4 ASIHRGGGPGNTIY